A single sample is the source of the 13 T cell receptor beta chains below, sequenced in a study of T cell responses to AZD1222 COVID-19 vaccine. Profiling relied on immunoSEQ multiplex PCR, and the TCRdb table lists in-frame clones only, not all of them. The table shows around 94,000 clones, with 70% to 90% occurring only once. Specimen: peripheral blood, collected on day 0 of AZD1222 vaccination. These receptors all stem from an adult in good health.

The chain has TRBV19 and TRBJ2-3, with TRBD2 matching 8 bases. The CDR3 has 14 amino acids. Germline V gives CDR1 LNHDA, CDR2 SQIVND (reference sequence). V lost 8 bases and J lost 0; bases outside the gene matches: 4. The CDR3 DNA follows: TGTGCCAGTTGGGCTAGCGGGAGCACAGATACGCAGTATTTT. This translates into CASWASGSTDTQYF. The full variable domain, in which reference TRBV19 and TRBJ2-3 provide the parts outside the CDR3, is DGGITQSPKYLFRKEGQNVTLSCEQNLNHDAMYWYRQDPGQGLRLIYYSQIVNDFQKGDIAEGYSVSREKKESFPLTVTSAQKNPTAFYLCASWASGSTDTQYFGPGTRLTVL.

This clone was detected only once. The rearrangement joins TRBV7-6 to TRBJ2-7, with 12 bases aligning to TRBD2. The germline V gene encodes CDR1 SGHVS and CDR2 FNYEAQ. The V and J ends lost 4 bases and 4 bases, in that order; junction bases with no gene match: 17. The CDR3 runs 19 residues. The CDR3 DNA is TGTGCCAGCAGCTCCCCCCGAGGGCTAGCGGGAGGGCCTGGGTACGAGCAGTACTTC. Translated: CASSSPRGLAGGPGYEQYF.

This clone has just a few counts. Written as DNA, the CDR3 is TGTGCCAGCAGTTTATATTCACAGTCCCTCGACACAGATACGCAGTATTTT. This encodes CASSLYSQSLDTDTQYF. The gene calls are TRBV28 and TRBJ2-3; D is unresolved. V was pared by 1 base and J by 2 bases, with 16 bases between. Looked up from germline, CDR1 is MDHEN and CDR2 is SYDVKM. The CDR3 has 17 residues.

The chain employs TRBV9 and TRBJ2-7; no clear D. CDR3 size: 15 residues. From germline, CDR1 is SGDLS and CDR2 YYNGEE. Trimming cost V 4 bases and J 3 bases, with 17 bases left between them. The CDR3 bases are TGTGCCAGCAGCAAGACCGCTATCTTAAGCTACGAGCAGTACTTC. Its translation: CASSKTAILSYEQYF. The whole variable domain, filled in from reference TRBV9 and TRBJ2-7, reads DSGVTQTPKHLITATGQRVTLRCSPRSGDLSVYWYQQSLDQGLQFLIQYYNGEERAKGNILERFSAQQFPDLHSELNLSSLELGDSALYFCASSKTAILSYEQYFGPGTRLTVT.

The chain couples TRBV2 to TRBJ2-3; D is ambiguous. Trimming removed 5 bases at V and 5 bases at J, with 11 bases between. Germline values: CDR1 SNHLY, CDR2 FYNNEI. This CDR3 contains 13 residues. Here the CDR3 DNA reads TGTGCCAGCAGTCCCCGAGAGGTAGATACGCAGTATTTT. It specifies CASSPREVDTQYF.

The chain uses TRBV20-1 and TRBJ2-2; tentative D call: TRBD1 (7 bases). Germline lookup yields CDR1 DFQATT and CDR2 SNEGSKA (reference sequence). Trimming cost V 3 bases and J 3 bases, with 14 bases left between them. This CDR3 spans 15 amino acids. CDR3 sequence: CSASNQGEDTGELFF. Written as DNA, the CDR3 is TGCAGTGCTAGTAACCAGGGGGAGGACACCGGGGAGCTGTTTTTT.

The rearrangement uses TRBV5-5 and TRBJ1-5; D may be TRBD1 (6 bases). The CDR3 is made up of 14 amino acids. V lost 4 bases and J lost 4, with 12 bases in between. Germline-derived CDR1 and CDR2 are SGHKS and YYEKEE (reference sequence). The CDR3 loop reads CASSLLTGNQPQHF. The CDR3 coding sequence is TGTGCCAGCAGCCTACTTACAGGGAATCAGCCCCAGCATTTT.

The rearrangement uses TRBV5-4 and TRBJ1-2, with D possibly matching TRBD1 (6 bases). Trimming cost V 0 bases and J 6 bases, with 9 bases left between them. The CDR3 has 13 residues. Germline CDR1 SGHNT, CDR2 YYREEE (reference sequence). The CDR3, as DNA: TGTGCCAGCAGCTTGGACAGGGAGGATGGCTACACCTTC. Encoded protein: CASSLDREDGYTF.

The rearrangement links TRBV21-1 to TRBJ1-2; the listed D gene, TRBD1, was not tested against the DNA. TRBV21-1 is labeled a pseudogene. This CDR3 contains 14 residues. CDR3 nucleotide sequence: TGTGCCAGCAGCACGAGACAGGGCCTCTATGGCTACACCTTC. Its translation: CASSTRQGLYGYTF.

The chain combines TRBV4-2 with TRBJ2-7, with D perhaps TRBD2 (6 bases). This CDR3 has 15 residues. V was pared by 1 base and J by 2 bases, with 12 bases between. The germline CDR1 and CDR2 sequences are LGHNA and YNFKEQ. The CDR3 DNA is TGTGCCAGCAGCCAAGTTGGGGGGACCGCCTACGAGCAGTACTTC. It is translated as CASSQVGGTAYEQYF.

The CDR3 is CASSLAGGLGNEQFF. As DNA, the CDR3 is TGTGCCAGCTCACTAGCGGGAGGGCTAGGCAATGAGCAGTTCTTC. The rearrangement joins TRBV25-1 to TRBJ2-1, with TRBD2 matching 13 bases. The V gene's germline CDR1 is MGHDK and CDR2 SYGVNS. V shed 8 bases and J 6 bases; nucleotides not matched to a gene: 7. The length of the CDR3 is 15 residues.

The genes are TRBV15 and TRBJ1-4; no reliable D call. V was clipped by 0 bases and J by 8 bases, with 7 bases between them. The length of the CDR3 is 13 residues. CDR1 and CDR2 (germline): LNHNV, YYDKDF (reference sequence). In DNA form, the CDR3 reads TGTGCCACCAGCAGAGATTCGGGAGAAAAACTGTTTTTT. Protein: CATSRDSGEKLFF.

The chain couples TRBV6-2 or TRBV6-3 to TRBJ1-6, with no clear D. The germline V gene has CDR1 MNHEY and CDR2 SVGEGT. V lost 0 bases to trimming and J lost 12 bases, with 12 bases between them. CDR3 size: 14 residues. The CDR3 protein is CASSYSPDGRPLHF. CDR3 sequence (DNA): TGTGCCAGCAGTTACTCTCCCGATGGTCGACCCCTCCACTTT.